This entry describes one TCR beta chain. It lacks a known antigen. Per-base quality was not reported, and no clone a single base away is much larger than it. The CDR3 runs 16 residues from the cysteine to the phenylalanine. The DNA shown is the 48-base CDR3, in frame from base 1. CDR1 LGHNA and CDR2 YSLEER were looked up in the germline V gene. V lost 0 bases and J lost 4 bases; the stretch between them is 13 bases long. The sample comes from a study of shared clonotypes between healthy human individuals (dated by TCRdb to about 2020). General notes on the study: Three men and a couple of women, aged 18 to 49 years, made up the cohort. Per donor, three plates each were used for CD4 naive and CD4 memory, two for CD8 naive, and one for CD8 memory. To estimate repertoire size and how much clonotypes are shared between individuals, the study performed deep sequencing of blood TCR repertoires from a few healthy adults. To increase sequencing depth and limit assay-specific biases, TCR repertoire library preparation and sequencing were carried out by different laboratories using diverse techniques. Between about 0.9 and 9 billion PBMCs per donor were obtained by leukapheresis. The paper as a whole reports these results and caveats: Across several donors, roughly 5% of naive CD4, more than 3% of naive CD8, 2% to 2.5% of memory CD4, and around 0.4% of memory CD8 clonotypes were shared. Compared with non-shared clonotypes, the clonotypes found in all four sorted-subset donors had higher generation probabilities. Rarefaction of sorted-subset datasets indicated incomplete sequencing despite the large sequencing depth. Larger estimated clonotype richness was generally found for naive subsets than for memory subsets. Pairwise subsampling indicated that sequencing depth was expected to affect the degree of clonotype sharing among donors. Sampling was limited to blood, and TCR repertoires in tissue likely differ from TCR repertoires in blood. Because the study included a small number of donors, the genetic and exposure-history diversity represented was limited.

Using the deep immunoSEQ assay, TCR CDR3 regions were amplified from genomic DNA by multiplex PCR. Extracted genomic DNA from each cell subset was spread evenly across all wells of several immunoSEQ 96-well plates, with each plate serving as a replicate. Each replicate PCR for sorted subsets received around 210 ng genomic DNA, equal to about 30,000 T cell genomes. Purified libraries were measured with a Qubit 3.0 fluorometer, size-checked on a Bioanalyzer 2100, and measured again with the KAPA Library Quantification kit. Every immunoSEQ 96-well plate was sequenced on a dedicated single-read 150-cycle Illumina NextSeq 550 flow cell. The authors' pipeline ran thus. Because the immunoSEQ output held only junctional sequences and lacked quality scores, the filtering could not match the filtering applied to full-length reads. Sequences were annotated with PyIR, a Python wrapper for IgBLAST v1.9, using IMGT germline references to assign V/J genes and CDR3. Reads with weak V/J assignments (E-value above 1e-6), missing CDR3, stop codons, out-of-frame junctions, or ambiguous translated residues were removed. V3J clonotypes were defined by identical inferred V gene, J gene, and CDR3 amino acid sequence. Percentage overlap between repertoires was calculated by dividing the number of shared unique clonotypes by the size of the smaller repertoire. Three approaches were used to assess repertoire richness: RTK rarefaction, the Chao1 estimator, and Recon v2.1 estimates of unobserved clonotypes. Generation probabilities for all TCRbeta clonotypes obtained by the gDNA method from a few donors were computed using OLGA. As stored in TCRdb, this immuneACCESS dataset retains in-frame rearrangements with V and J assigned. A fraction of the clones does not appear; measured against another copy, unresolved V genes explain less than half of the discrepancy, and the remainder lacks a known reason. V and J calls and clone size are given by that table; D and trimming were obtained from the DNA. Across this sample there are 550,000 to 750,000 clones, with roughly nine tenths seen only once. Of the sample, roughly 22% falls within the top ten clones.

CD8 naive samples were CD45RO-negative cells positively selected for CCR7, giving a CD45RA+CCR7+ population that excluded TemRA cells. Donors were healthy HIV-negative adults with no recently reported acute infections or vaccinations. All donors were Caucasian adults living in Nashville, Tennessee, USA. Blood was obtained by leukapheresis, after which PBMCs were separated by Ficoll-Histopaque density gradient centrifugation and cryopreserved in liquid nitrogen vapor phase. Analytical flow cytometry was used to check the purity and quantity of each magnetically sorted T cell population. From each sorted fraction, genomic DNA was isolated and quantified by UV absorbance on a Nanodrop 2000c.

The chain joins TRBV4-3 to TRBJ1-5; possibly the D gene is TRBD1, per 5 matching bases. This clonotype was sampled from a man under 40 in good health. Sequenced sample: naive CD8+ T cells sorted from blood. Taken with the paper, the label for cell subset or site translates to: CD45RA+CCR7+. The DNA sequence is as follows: TGCGCCAGCAGCCAAGATGGTCTCAGGGAAAATCAGCCCCAGCATTTT. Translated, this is CASSQDGLRENQPQHF.